The 31 T cell receptor beta chains reported below all come from one sample, sequenced in a study of graft-versus-host responses after intestinal transplantation. These receptors have no known antigen. Produced via immunoSEQ multiplex PCR; TCRdb's table is partial and in-frame only. The table records 96,000 or so clones, around nine tenths of them present only once. This material consisted of unstimulated CD4+ T cells sorted from spleen or lymph node cells, taken before intestinal transplant. Receptor source: a human donor who received an intestinal transplant.

The rearrangement uses TRBV11-3 and TRBJ1-3, with TRBD1 matching over 7 bases. V trimming: 1 base; J trimming: 0 bases; junction bases outside the gene matches: 3. This CDR3 is 16 amino acids long. Germline lookup yields CDR1 SGHNT and CDR2 YENEEA. For the CDR3, the DNA is TGTGCCAGCAGCTTAGTCGGACAGGTCTCTGGAAACACCATATATTTT. Protein product: CASSLVGQVSGNTIYF.

The chain joins TRBV7-8 to TRBJ2-1; possibly TRBD1 for D (5 bases). The germline gives CDR1 SGHVS, CDR2 FQNEAQ. The V and J ends lost 5 bases and 7 bases respectively, with 9 bases between them. The CDR3 is 12 residues long. For the CDR3, the DNA is TGTGCCAGCAGCACGACAGTAAATGAGCAGTTCTTC. Encoded protein: CASSTTVNEQFF.

The chain couples TRBV28 to TRBJ2-2; weak D call: TRBD1 (6 bases). CDR3 length: 14 amino acids. The germline V gene encodes CDR1 MDHEN and CDR2 SYDVKM. V lost 6 bases and J lost 4, with 12 bases in between. CDR3 sequence (DNA): TGTGCCAGCAGCCTTCCGGACAGCACCGGGGAGCTGTTTTTT. Its protein is CASSLPDSTGELFF.

The J gene is TRBJ1-2, the V gene TRBV19, with D maybe TRBD1 (6 bases). The germline V gene has CDR1 LNHDA and CDR2 SQIVND (reference sequence). The CDR3 has 13 amino acids. V was trimmed by 5 bases and J by 3 bases, leaving 10 bases between them. This CDR3 reads CASSPQGYYGYTF. For the CDR3, the DNA is TGTGCCAGTAGTCCACAGGGTTACTATGGCTACACCTTC.

This chain joins TRBV19 and TRBJ1-3; D call uncertain. Germline V gene sequence: CDR1 LNHDA, CDR2 SQIVND (reference sequence). The CDR3 is 16 residues long. V was shortened by 5 bases and J by 0 bases, with 14 bases between the two germline ends. The CDR3 loop is CASSRRADSSGNTIYF. The CDR3 nucleotides are TGTGCCAGTAGTCGGAGGGCGGATAGCTCTGGAAACACCATATATTTT.

J is TRBJ1-1 and V is TRBV6-5; 7 bases map to TRBD1. Germline values: CDR1 MNHEY, CDR2 SVGAGI. The trim removed 4 bases at V and 6 bases at J, leaving 14 bases unmatched. The CDR3 totals 16 residues. The CDR3 coding sequence is TGTGCCAGCAGTTTAAAAGGGGGCCAACTTATCCCTGAAGCTTTCTTT. It specifies CASSLKGGQLIPEAFF.

The chain uses TRBV18 and TRBJ2-7; 10 nucleotides agree with TRBD2. V was clipped by 0 bases and J by 7 bases; unmatched bases: 6. The CDR3 runs 15 residues. Germline V gene sequence: CDR1 KGHSH, CDR2 LQKENI. The CDR3 DNA reads as TGTGCCAGCTCACCACCCGGGACTAGCGTTGGAGAGCAGTACTTC. It encodes CASSPPGTSVGEQYF.

The chain uses TRBV28 and TRBJ1-6; no reliable D call. CDR1 is MDHEN and CDR2 is SYDVKM in the germline V gene. V was trimmed by 2 bases and J by 6 bases, leaving 5 bases between them. The CDR3 length is 13 residues. The CDR3, as DNA: TGTGCCAGCAGTTTAACAGCTAATTCACCCCTCCACTTT. It codes for CASSLTANSPLHF.

The chain links TRBV7-8 to TRBJ2-3; 8 bases line up with TRBD2. This CDR3 has 14 residues. Germline CDR1 reads SGHVS; CDR2 reads FQNEAQ. The junction had 9 bases not matched to a gene; V was cut back by 5 bases and J by 8 bases. The CDR3 is CASSLRGGLGTQYF. The CDR3 DNA reads as TGTGCCAGCAGCCTCCGGGGGGGCCTTGGTACGCAGTATTTT.

The rearrangement uses TRBV5-8 and TRBJ1-3; perhaps TRBD1 as D (5 bases). Looked up from germline, CDR1 is SGHTS and CDR2 is YDEGEE. The CDR3 covers 15 residues. Trimming removed 4 bases from V and 0 bases from J, with 11 bases in between. CDR3 coding DNA: TGTGCCAGCAGCCGGCCGACAGTCTCTGGAAACACCATATATTTT. It is translated as CASSRPTVSGNTIYF.

V and J are TRBV6-6 and TRBJ1-2; no clear D. The CDR3 has 13 residues. Trimming took off 4 bases at V and 7 bases at J, with 13 bases between the two ends. Germline V CDR1 and CDR2: MNHNY, SVGAGI (reference sequence). The CDR3 nucleotides are TGTGCCAGCAGTTTTACGGCGGAGGTTGGCTACACCTTC. This translates into CASSFTAEVGYTF.

The CDR3 sequence: CASSKGLSSDYNEQFF. For the CDR3, the DNA is TGTGCCAGCAGCAAAGGTCTATCGAGCGATTACAATGAGCAGTTCTTC. The gene calls are TRBV5-4 and TRBJ2-1; the D is unclear. The length of the CDR3 is 16 residues. In germline, CDR1 is SGHNT, CDR2 YYREEE (reference sequence). Trimming took 4 bases from V and 4 from J, leaving 18 bases between them.

The V and J genes are TRBV6-5 and TRBJ1-6; 9 bases align to TRBD1. Per germline, CDR1 MNHEY and CDR2 SVGAGI. The junction had 10 bases not matched to a gene; V was cut back by 6 bases and J by 10 bases. CDR3 size: 15 residues. CDR3 sequence (DNA): TGTGCCAGCAGAGAGGACAGGGGATTGAGGTCACCCCTCCACTTT. Its protein is CASREDRGLRSPLHF.

This clone has a handful of counts. This rearrangement joins TRBV6-6 to TRBJ2-1; no clear D. The CDR3 extends over 15 amino acids. Germline V gives CDR1 MNHNY, CDR2 SVGAGI (reference sequence). Trimming shortened V by 4 bases and J by 7 bases, and 17 bases separated the two germline ends. The CDR3 spells CASSSPLGNVNEQFF. The CDR3 DNA reads TGTGCCAGCAGTTCACCACTTGGTAATGTAAATGAGCAGTTCTTC.

This chain connects TRBV6-1 to TRBJ1-2; D perhaps matches TRBD1 (5 bases). V was clipped by 0 bases and J by 5 bases, with 13 bases between them. This CDR3 is built from 15 residues. Germline CDR1 reads MNHNS; CDR2 reads SASEGT. Here the CDR3 reads CASSEAGGGAYGYTF. The CDR3 region has the DNA TGTGCCAGCAGTGAAGCGGGGGGGGGAGCTTATGGCTACACCTTC.

The chain joins TRBV5-6 to TRBJ2-7, with 12 bases identical to TRBD2. CDR3 length: 15 residues. J gave up 5 bases and V 4 bases, and 7 bases lay outside the gene matches. CDR1 and CDR2 from the germline V gene are SGHDT and YYEEEE. Here the CDR3 DNA reads TGTGCCAGCAGCCCGCGGACTAGCGGGATCAACGAGCAGTACTTC. Residues: CASSPRTSGINEQYF.

The chain is built from TRBV30 and TRBJ2-2; 8 bases fit TRBD1. The CDR3 covers 16 residues. Germline V gene data show CDR1 as GTSNPN and CDR2 as SVGIG (reference sequence). V lost 7 bases and J lost 1; bases outside the gene matches: 11. The chain's CDR3 is CASPLTGTGNTGELFF. DNA for the CDR3: TGTGCCTCCCCCTTAACCGGGACAGGGAACACCGGGGAGCTGTTTTTT.

The rearrangement links TRBV7-4 to TRBJ2-7; the D gene is possibly TRBD1 (5 bases). V lost 6 bases, J lost 3 bases, and 24 bases lay in between. The CDR3 is 17 residues long. Germline-derived CDR1 and CDR2 are SGHVT and SQSDAQ. CDR3 sequence (DNA): TGTGCCAGCAGATTTCGGCCGCAGGGTTATAACAGCTACGAGCAGTACTTC. Translating it yields CASRFRPQGYNSYEQYF.

This clone was seen once. The chain carries TRBV15 and TRBJ2-3; D may be TRBD1 (5 bases). Trimming took off 8 bases at V and 0 bases at J, with 12 bases between the two ends. CDR1 is LNHNV, CDR2 YYDKDF, per germline (reference sequence). The CDR3 spans 14 residues. This CDR3 is CATSQGGSTDTQYF. CDR3 DNA: TGTGCCACCTCGCAGGGTGGAAGCACAGATACGCAGTATTTT.

The genes are TRBV9 and TRBJ2-1, with 8 positions matching TRBD1. V shed 2 bases, J shed 1 base, and the junction held 2 bases outside the gene matches. CDR1 SGDLS and CDR2 YYNGEE come from the germline V gene. This CDR3 is built from 15 residues. In DNA form, the CDR3 reads TGTGCCAGCAGCGTCAGGGGGCTTTCCTACAATGAGCAGTTCTTC. As protein: CASSVRGLSYNEQFF.

J is TRBJ2-7 and V is TRBV18; 7 nucleotides align to TRBD2. Germline V gene lookup returns CDR1 KGHSH and CDR2 LQKENI. The CDR3 covers 14 residues. The V gene end was trimmed by 3 bases and the J gene end by 2 bases; junction bases not matched to a gene: 4. CDR3 in amino acids: CASSPNGRTYEQYF. CDR3 coding DNA: TGTGCCAGCTCACCCAACGGGAGGACCTACGAGCAGTACTTC.

The CDR3 loop reads CASRFVAGVTDTQYF. Written as DNA, the CDR3 is TGTGCCAGTAGATTCGTAGCGGGGGTAACAGATACGCAGTATTTT. The J gene is TRBJ2-3, the V gene TRBV19, with 9 bases lining up with TRBD2. Germline assignment: CDR1 LNHDA and CDR2 SQIVND (reference sequence). The CDR3 length is 15 residues. The trim removed 6 bases at V and 3 bases at J, leaving 7 bases unmatched.

The V and J genes are TRBV9 and TRBJ2-2, with no clear D. This CDR3 has 14 residues. Germline V lookup: CDR1 SGDLS, CDR2 YYNGEE. V lost 0 bases and J lost 2, with 5 bases in between. The CDR3, as DNA: TGTGCCAGCAGCGTAGTAGTAAACACCGGGGAGCTGTTTTTT. This sequence encodes CASSVVVNTGELFF.

The chain links TRBV5-1 to TRBJ2-2; the match to TRBD2 covers 7 bases. The germline gives CDR1 SGHRS, CDR2 YFSETQ. This CDR3 has 14 amino acids. Unmatched junction bases numbered 4, after V lost 3 bases and J lost 5 bases. The CDR3 bases are TGCGCCAGCAGCTACCGTAGCGGGACCGGGGAGCTGTTTTTT. Translation: CASSYRSGTGELFF.

The genes are TRBV5-1 and TRBJ2-2, with 9 nucleotides matching TRBD1. Germline assignment: CDR1 SGHRS and CDR2 YFSETQ. The CDR3 extends over 15 amino acids. V shed 2 bases, J shed 4 bases, and the junction held 3 bases outside the gene matches. CDR3 protein: CASSLRTGVTGELFF. The CDR3, as DNA: TGCGCCAGCAGCTTACGGACAGGGGTCACCGGGGAGCTGTTTTTT. The entire variable domain, with the rest obtained from reference TRBV5-1 and TRBJ2-2, is as follows: KAGVTQTPRYLIKTRGQQVTLSCSPISGHRSVSWYQQTPGQGLQFLFEYFSETQRNKGNFPGRFSGRQFSNSRSEMNVSTLELGDSALYLCASSLRTGVTGELFFGEGSRLTVL.

The chain combines TRBV4-2 with TRBJ1-3, with 11 nucleotides matching TRBD1. Per germline, CDR1 LGHNA and CDR2 YNFKEQ. The CDR3 contains 18 residues. With 2 bases clipped from V and 1 base from J, the junction kept 7 bases outside the gene matches. The CDR3 DNA reads as TGTGCCAGCAGCCAAACCGGGACAGGGGGAAATTCTGGAAACACCATATATTTT. Translating it yields CASSQTGTGGNSGNTIYF.

J is TRBJ2-1 and V is TRBV6-5; 7 bases match TRBD2. V lost 4 bases, J lost 0 bases, and 6 bases stayed unmatched. The V gene's germline CDR1 is MNHEY and CDR2 SVGAGI. The CDR3 has 16 residues. CDR3 region: CASSSRLANSYNEQFF. The CDR3 DNA sequence: TGTGCCAGCAGTTCCCGACTAGCCAACTCCTACAATGAGCAGTTCTTC.

This chain joins TRBV4-2 and TRBJ2-7; TRBD2 matches 7 bases. CDR1 and CDR2 (germline): LGHNA, YNFKEQ. V trimming: 1 base; J trimming: 2 bases; junction bases outside the gene matches: 5. The CDR3 has 15 amino acids. CDR3: CASSQGAGEPYEQYF. The CDR3 DNA is TGTGCCAGCAGCCAAGGGGCGGGGGAGCCCTACGAGCAGTACTTC.

This chain links TRBV11-3 with TRBJ2-7; tentatively, D is TRBD2 (6 bases). The CDR3 has 14 residues. Germline V gene sequence: CDR1 SGHNT, CDR2 YENEEA. Trimming took off 5 bases at V and 7 bases at J, with 18 bases between the two ends. CDR3: CASSDPEGGEEQYF. CDR3 DNA: TGTGCCAGCAGCGACCCGGAGGGAGGAGAAGAGCAGTACTTC.

The chain joins TRBV28 to TRBJ1-2, with 7 bases aligning to TRBD1. Germline lookup yields CDR1 MDHEN and CDR2 SYDVKM. This CDR3 comprises 14 residues. V lost 4 bases to trimming and J lost 0 bases; unmatched junction nucleotides: 2. This CDR3 is CASSWGTANYGYTF. CDR3 DNA sequence: TGTGCCAGCAGTTGGGGGACAGCTAACTATGGCTACACCTTC.

The V gene is TRBV21-1, the J gene TRBJ2-7; the tabulated D call, TRBD1, remains unverified against the DNA. TRBV21-1 has pseudogene status. This CDR3 comprises 16 residues. CDR3 region: CASSKEAGTGSYEQYF. CDR3 in DNA: TGTGCCAGCAGCAAAGAAGCCGGGACAGGGAGCTACGAGCAGTACTTC.